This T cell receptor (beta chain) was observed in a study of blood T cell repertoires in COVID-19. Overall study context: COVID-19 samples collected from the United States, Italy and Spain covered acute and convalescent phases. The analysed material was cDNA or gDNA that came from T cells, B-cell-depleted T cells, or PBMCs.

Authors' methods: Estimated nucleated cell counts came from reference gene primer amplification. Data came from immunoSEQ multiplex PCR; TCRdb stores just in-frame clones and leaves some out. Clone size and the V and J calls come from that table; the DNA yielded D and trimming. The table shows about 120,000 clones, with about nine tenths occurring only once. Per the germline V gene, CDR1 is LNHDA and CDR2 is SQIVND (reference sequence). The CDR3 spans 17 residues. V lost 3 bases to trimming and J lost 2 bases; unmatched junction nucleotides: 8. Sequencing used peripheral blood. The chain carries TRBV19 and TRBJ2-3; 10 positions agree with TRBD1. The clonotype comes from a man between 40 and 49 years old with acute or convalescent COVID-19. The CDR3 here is CASSMGQGSVYTDTQYF. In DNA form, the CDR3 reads TGTGCCAGTAGTATGGGACAGGGGTCGGTTTACACAGATACGCAGTATTTT.